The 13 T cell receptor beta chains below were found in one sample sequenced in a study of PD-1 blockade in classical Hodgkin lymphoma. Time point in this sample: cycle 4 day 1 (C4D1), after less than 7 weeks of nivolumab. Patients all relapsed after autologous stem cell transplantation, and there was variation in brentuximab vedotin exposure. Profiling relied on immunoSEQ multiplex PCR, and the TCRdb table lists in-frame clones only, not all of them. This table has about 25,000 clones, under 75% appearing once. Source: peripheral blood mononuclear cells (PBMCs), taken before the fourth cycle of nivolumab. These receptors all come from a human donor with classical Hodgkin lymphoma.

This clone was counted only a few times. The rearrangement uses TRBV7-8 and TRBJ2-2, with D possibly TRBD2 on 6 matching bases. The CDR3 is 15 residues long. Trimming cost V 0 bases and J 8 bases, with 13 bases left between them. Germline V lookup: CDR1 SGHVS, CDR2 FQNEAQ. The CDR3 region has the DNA TGTGCCAGCAGCTTAGCGGGGACTCTTGGGGGGGAGCTGTTTTTT. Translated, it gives CASSLAGTLGGELFF. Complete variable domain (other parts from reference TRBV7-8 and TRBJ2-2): GAGVSQSPRYKVAKRGQDVALRCDPISGHVSLFWYQQALGQGPEFLTYFQNEAQLDKSGLPSDRFFAERPEGSVSTLKIQRTQQEDSAVYLCASSLAGTLGGELFFGEGSRLTVL.

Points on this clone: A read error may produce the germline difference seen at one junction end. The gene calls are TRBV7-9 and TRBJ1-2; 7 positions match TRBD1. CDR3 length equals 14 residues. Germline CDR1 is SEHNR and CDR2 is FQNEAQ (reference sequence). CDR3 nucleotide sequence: TGTGCCAGCAGCCCCCGGACAGGAGTCTATGGCCACACCTTC. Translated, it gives CASSPRTGVYGHTF.

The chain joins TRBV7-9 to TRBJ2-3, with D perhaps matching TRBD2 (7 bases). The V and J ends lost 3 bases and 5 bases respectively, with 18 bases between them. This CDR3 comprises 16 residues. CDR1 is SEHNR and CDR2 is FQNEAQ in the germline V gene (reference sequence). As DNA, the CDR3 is TGTGCCAGCAGCTTCCCTAGGGGGGGGGCGGTAGATACGCAGTATTTT. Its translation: CASSFPRGGAVDTQYF.

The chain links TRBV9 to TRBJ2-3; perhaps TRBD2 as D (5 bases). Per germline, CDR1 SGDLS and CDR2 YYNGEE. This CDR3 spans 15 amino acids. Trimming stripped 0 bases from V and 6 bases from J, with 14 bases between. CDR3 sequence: CASSVVPGSRDTQYF. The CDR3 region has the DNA TGTGCCAGCAGCGTAGTTCCGGGGTCGAGGGATACGCAGTATTTT.

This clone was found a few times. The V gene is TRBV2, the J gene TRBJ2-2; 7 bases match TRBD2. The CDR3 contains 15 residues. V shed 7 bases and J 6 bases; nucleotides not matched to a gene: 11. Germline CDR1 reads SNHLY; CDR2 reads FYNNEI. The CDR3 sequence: CASKRERAGAGELFF. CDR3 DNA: TGTGCCAGCAAGAGGGAGCGGGCGGGAGCCGGGGAGCTGTTTTTT.

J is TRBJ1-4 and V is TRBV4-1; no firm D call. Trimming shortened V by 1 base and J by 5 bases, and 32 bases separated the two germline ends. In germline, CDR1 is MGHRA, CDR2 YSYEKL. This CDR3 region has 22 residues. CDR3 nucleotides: TGCGCCAGCAGCCAAGTGCTAGGGTTCGGCGGACCCACCCAAAAAGAGAATGAAAAACTGTTTTTT. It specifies CASSQVLGFGGPTQKENEKLFF.

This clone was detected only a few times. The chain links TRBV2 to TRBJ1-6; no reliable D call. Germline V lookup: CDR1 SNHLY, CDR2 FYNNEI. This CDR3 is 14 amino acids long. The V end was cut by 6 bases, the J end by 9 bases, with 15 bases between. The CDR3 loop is CASSEDRLRSPLHF. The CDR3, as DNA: TGTGCCAGCAGCGAGGACCGCCTTCGTTCACCCCTCCACTTT.

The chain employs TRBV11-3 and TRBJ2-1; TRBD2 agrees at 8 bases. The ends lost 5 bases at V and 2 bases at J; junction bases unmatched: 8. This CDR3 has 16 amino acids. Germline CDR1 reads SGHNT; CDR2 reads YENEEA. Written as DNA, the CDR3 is TGTGCCAGCAGCCAAAATCGCGGGGGGACCTACAATGAGCAGTTCTTC. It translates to CASSQNRGGTYNEQFF.

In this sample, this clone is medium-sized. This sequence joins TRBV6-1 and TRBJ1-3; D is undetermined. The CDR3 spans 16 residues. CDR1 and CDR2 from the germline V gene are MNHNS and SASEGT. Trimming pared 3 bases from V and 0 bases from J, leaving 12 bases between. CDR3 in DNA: TGTGCCAGCAGTGACGTGGACCCCAACTCTGGAAACACCATATATTTT. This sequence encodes CASSDVDPNSGNTIYF.

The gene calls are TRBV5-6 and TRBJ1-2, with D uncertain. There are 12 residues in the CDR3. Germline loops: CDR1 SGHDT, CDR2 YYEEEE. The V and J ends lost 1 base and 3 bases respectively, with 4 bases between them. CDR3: CASSLTDYGYTF. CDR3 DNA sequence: TGTGCCAGCAGCTTGACGGACTATGGCTACACCTTC. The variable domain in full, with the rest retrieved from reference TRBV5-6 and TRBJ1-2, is DAGVTQSPTHLIKTRGQQVTLRCSPKSGHDTVSWYQQALGQGPQFIFQYYEEEERQRGNFPDRFSGHQFPNYSSELNVNALLLGDSALYLCASSLTDYGYTFGSGTRLTVV.

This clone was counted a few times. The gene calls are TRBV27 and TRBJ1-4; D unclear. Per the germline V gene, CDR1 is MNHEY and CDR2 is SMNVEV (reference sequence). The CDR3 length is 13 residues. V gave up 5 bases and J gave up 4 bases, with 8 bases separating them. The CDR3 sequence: CASSRKYNEKLFF. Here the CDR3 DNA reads TGTGCCAGCAGTCGGAAGTATAATGAAAAACTGTTTTTT.

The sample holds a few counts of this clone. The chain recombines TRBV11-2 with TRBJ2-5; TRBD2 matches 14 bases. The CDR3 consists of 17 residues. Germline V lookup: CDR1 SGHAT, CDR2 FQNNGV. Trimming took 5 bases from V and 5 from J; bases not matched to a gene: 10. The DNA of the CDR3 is TGTGCCAGCAGCCGAGGGACTAGCGGGGGACAGGTGGAGACCCAGTACTTC. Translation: CASSRGTSGGQVETQYF.

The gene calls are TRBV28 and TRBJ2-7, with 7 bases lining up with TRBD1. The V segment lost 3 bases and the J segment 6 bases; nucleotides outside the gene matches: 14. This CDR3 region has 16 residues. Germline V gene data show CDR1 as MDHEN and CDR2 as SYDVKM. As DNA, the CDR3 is TGTGCCAGCAGTTTCCTCGAGGCCCAGGGGGTCGGCGAGCAGTACTTC. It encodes CASSFLEAQGVGEQYF.